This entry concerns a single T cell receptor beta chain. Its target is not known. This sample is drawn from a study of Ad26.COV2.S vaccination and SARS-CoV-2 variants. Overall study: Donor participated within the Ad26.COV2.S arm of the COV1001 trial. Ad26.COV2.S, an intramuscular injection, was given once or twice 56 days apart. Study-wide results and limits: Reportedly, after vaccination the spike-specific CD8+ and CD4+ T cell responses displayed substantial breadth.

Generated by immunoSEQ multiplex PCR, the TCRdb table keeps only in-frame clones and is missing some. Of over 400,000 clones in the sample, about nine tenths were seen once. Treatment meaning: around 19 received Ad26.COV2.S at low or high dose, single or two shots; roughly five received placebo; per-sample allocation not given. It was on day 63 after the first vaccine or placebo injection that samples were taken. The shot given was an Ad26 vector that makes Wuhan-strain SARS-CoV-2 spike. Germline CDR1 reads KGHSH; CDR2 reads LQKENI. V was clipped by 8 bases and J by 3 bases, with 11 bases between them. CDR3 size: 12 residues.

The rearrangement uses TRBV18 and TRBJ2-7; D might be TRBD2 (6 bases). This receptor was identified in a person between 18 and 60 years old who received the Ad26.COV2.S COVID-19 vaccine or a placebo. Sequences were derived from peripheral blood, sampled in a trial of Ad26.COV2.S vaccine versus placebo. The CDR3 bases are TGTGCCAGCCACGGAGGGAGCTACGAGCAGTACTTC. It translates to CASHGGSYEQYF.